This TCR beta chain originates from a study of blood T cell repertoires in COVID-19. This CDR3 spans 17 amino acids. Germline V CDR1 and CDR2: MDHEN, SYDVKM. The germline V and J ends were trimmed by 1 base and 0 bases, with 13 bases remaining between them. Living in 24 US areas, the participants were between roughly 18 and 95 years of age. This table comes from immunoSEQ multiplex PCR, and its TCRdb copy is limited to in-frame clones, with some not included. Of hundreds of thousands of clones detected, 87% appear once; the ten largest clones hold 6% to 7%. Sequenced sample: PBMCs or T cells enriched from blood (not recorded which). The receptor's source is a woman between 35 and 50 years old who had recovered from COVID-19. The chain joins TRBV28 to TRBJ1-3; D gene unclear. For the CDR3, the DNA is TGTGCCAGCAGTTTATACCCCGGCGGAGGCTCTGGAAACACCATATATTTT. It is translated as CASSLYPGGGSGNTIYF.